This TCR beta chain was found in a study of CD8 T cells in Susac syndrome. CDR1 is SQVTM and CDR2 is ANQGSEA in the germline V gene. V gave up 4 bases and J gave up 1 base, with 11 bases separating them. The CDR3 has 13 residues. RNA totalling about 0.5 to 1 ug underwent reverse transcription with random hexamers. TCRdb redid the calling of the immunoSEQ multiplex PCR reads with MiXCR, one entry per CDR3 protein. The sample records about 240,000 distinct CDR3 sequences, about 95% being singletons. This sequence joins TRBV29-1 and TRBJ2-7, with D tentatively TRBD1 or TRBD2 (6 bases each). The sample taken for sequencing was CD4+ T cells from PBMCs. This receptor was identified in a human donor with Susac syndrome. DNA of the CDR3: TGCAGCGTTGTGAGGGGGGAGTCCTACGAGCAGTACTTC. Its protein is CSVVRGESYEQYF.